Listed here is a single T cell receptor beta chain. This specimen comes from a study of shared clonotypes between healthy human individuals. The CDR3 contains 13 residues. Deletions cut 7 bases from V and 6 bases from J, with 16 bases between. Germline CDR1 is SGHRS and CDR2 is YFSETQ. At the deep level, the assay was run. Sequenced by immunoSEQ multiplex PCR; TCRdb stores in-frame clones only, minus some. This sample has roughly 480,000 clones, with 65% to 80% found just once. The genes are TRBV5-1 and TRBJ1-2; D may be TRBD1 (5 bases). The receptor comes from a woman in her forties in good health. Some clones in this sample may be carry-over from other donors' samples. The specimen sequenced was PBMCs. In DNA form, the CDR3 reads TGCGCCAGCCGCGACGGGGGAGGAAATGGCTACACCTTC. Amino acids: CASRDGGGNGYTF.